The 20 T cell receptor beta chains listed next were all sequenced from one sample in a study of blood T cell repertoires in COVID-19 (dated by TCRdb to the early 2020s). Library generation was performed with the immunoSEQ multiplex PCR assay. Imported from immuneACCESS, the table was reduced by TCRdb to in-frame sequences with V and J called. These copies leave out some clones; in studies compared against another copy, an unresolved V gene accounts for under half, and the cause of the remainder is not known. Within this sample are under 55,000 clones, with about 88% of them counted one time only. 3.5% to 5% of the sample is in the top ten clones. The sequencing sample was made of peripheral blood. These receptors came from a human donor in a cohort sampled during active COVID-19.

The chain combines TRBV7-8 with TRBJ1-6, with 11 bases fitting TRBD1. The germline CDR1 and CDR2 sequences are SGHVS and FQNEAQ. This CDR3 region has 16 residues. V lost 5 bases to trimming and J lost 10 bases; unmatched junction nucleotides: 10. The CDR3 nucleotides are TGTGCCAGCAGCGCCACCGGGACAGGGGGATCGTCACCCCTCCACTTT. Its translation: CASSATGTGGSSPLHF.

The CDR3 here is CASSPGSSYQETQYF. The CDR3 DNA reads TGTGCCAGCAGCCCCGGGTCCTCGTACCAAGAGACCCAGTACTTC. The genes are TRBV11-1 and TRBJ2-5, with D unresolved. The ends were cut back, 5 bases at V and 0 bases at J, with 13 bases in the middle. Germline V gives CDR1 SGHAT, CDR2 FQDESV (reference sequence). The CDR3 is 15 amino acids.

The chain links TRBV29-1 to TRBJ2-3, with 7 bases fitting TRBD2. The V gene end was trimmed by 4 bases and the J gene end by 1 base; junction bases not matched to a gene: 5. Germline assignment: CDR1 SQVTM and CDR2 ANQGSEA. The CDR3 consists of 14 residues. This chain's CDR3 is CSVGGLGGTDTQYF. The CDR3 bases are TGCAGCGTTGGAGGACTAGGTGGCACAGATACGCAGTATTTT.

This clone was recorded only once. The V gene is TRBV11-3, the J gene TRBJ2-5, with D unclear. Trimming left V 2 bases short and J 1 base short, with 5 bases between. CDR1 is SGHNT and CDR2 is YENEEA in the germline V gene. This CDR3 is built from 13 residues. CDR3 sequence: CASSLNSQETQYF. As DNA, the CDR3 is TGTGCCAGCAGCTTAAACAGCCAAGAGACCCAGTACTTC.

The gene calls are TRBV19 and TRBJ1-1; no clear D. CDR1 LNHDA and CDR2 SQIVND come from the germline V gene (reference sequence). The V and J ends lost 4 bases and 3 bases respectively, with 12 bases between them. The CDR3 loop spans 14 amino acids. This CDR3 reads CASSTTGSYTEAFF. DNA for the CDR3: TGTGCCAGTAGTACTACCGGGAGCTACACTGAAGCTTTCTTT.

This clone was counted once. Because the CDR3's place on the DNA is in doubt, the DNA is left out and the CDR3 is given as listed by TCRdb. The gene calls are TRBV7-9 and TRBJ2-5; TRBD2 is the table's D call and was not checked against the DNA. Germline CDR1 SEHNR, CDR2 FQNEAQ (reference sequence). 15 amino acids form the CDR3, both terminal residues included. The CDR3: CASSFGAGIRETQYF.

Only one count was recorded for this clone. The chain joins TRBV5-4 to TRBJ1-4; 7 bases are shared with TRBD1. After removal of 4 bases from V and 0 bases from J, the junction contained 9 bases not matched to a gene. The CDR3 length is 17 residues. Germline CDR1 SGHNT, CDR2 YYREEE (reference sequence). The CDR3 nucleotides are TGTGCCAGCAGCGGGACACAGGGGTCGGCAACTAATGAAAAACTGTTTTTT. It translates to CASSGTQGSATNEKLFF.

This clone was found once. The chain combines TRBV2 with TRBJ2-6; D may be TRBD2 (5 bases). V lost 5 bases and J lost 0, with 11 bases in between. The CDR3 loop spans 16 amino acids. CDR1 SNHLY and CDR2 FYNNEI come from the germline V gene. In DNA form, the CDR3 reads TGTGCCAGCAGTTCCGGACTGAACTCTGGGGCCAACGTCCTGACTTTC. Its protein is CASSSGLNSGANVLTF.

This chain joins TRBV9 and TRBJ2-1; D call uncertain. The CDR3 is 14 amino acids. The germline V gene encodes CDR1 SGDLS and CDR2 YYNGEE. V lost 0 bases to trimming and J lost 6 bases, with 10 bases between them. CDR3 residues: CASSVGGSSNEQFF. CDR3 coding DNA: TGTGCCAGCAGCGTAGGCGGTAGCAGCAATGAGCAGTTCTTC.

V gene TRBV3-1 (or the pseudogene TRBV3-2) combines with J gene TRBJ1-1; D is undetermined. Germline V gene data show CDR1 as LGHDT and CDR2 as YNNKEL (reference sequence). Trimming cost V 1 base and J 0 bases, with 9 bases left between them. The CDR3 is 15 amino acids. The CDR3 reads CASSQVAAMNTEAFF. The CDR3 nucleotides read TGTGCCAGCAGCCAAGTAGCAGCAATGAACACTGAAGCTTTCTTT.

V usage is TRBV6-1 and J usage is TRBJ2-7, with 11 bases identical to TRBD1. This CDR3 region has 15 residues. The germline V gene encodes CDR1 MNHNS and CDR2 SASEGT. V shed 0 bases and J 7 bases; nucleotides not matched to a gene: 5. The CDR3 loop reads CASSEARTGGSEQYV. In DNA form, the CDR3 reads TGTGCCAGCAGTGAAGCTCGGACAGGGGGCTCAGAGCAGTACGTC.

The V and J genes are TRBV9 and TRBJ2-1, with 7 bases that match TRBD2. The V gene's germline CDR1 is SGDLS and CDR2 YYNGEE. Unmatched junction bases numbered 12, after V lost 1 base and J lost 5 bases. This CDR3 has 17 amino acids. CDR3 region: CASSVRVVSSGNNEQFF. For the CDR3, the DNA is TGTGCCAGCAGCGTACGAGTTGTGTCCAGCGGGAACAATGAGCAGTTCTTC.

The gene calls are TRBV15 and TRBJ2-5; 7 nucleotides align to TRBD1. The CDR3 has 15 residues. V lost 5 bases to trimming and J lost 2 bases; unmatched junction nucleotides: 8. The germline CDR1 and CDR2 sequences are LNHNV and YYDKDF (reference sequence). CDR3 nucleotide sequence: TGTGCCACCAGCCGAAACAGGGGCGCACAAGAGACCCAGTACTTC. It codes for CATSRNRGAQETQYF.

V gene TRBV20-1 combines with J gene TRBJ2-7, with 9 positions matching TRBD2. The germline CDR1 and CDR2 sequences are DFQATT and SNEGSKA (reference sequence). The CDR3 length is 18 residues. The trim removed 3 bases at V and 0 bases at J, leaving 15 bases unmatched. CDR3 in amino acids: CSASGGDSPAGGSYEQYF. CDR3 nucleotides: TGCAGTGCTAGTGGTGGGGACAGCCCAGCGGGAGGCTCCTACGAGCAGTACTTC.

V usage is TRBV27 and J usage is TRBJ1-1; the D gene is possibly TRBD1 (6 bases). Per germline, CDR1 MNHEY and CDR2 SMNVEV (reference sequence). The CDR3 extends over 14 amino acids. V was shortened by 5 bases and J by 1 base, with 11 bases between the two germline ends. The CDR3: CASSRQEKNTEAFF. DNA of the CDR3: TGTGCCAGCAGTCGACAGGAGAAGAACACTGAAGCTTTCTTT.

V gene TRBV6-1 combines with J gene TRBJ2-7; D is ambiguous. The CDR3 is 14 amino acids. Trimming pared 1 base from V and 0 bases from J, leaving 7 bases between. Germline V lookup: CDR1 MNHNS, CDR2 SASEGT. CDR3 DNA: TGTGCCAGCAGTGAAGTGGGCAACTCCTACGAGCAGTACTTC. It yields the protein CASSEVGNSYEQYF.

The V gene is TRBV19, the J gene TRBJ2-5; 7 bases align to TRBD2. The length of the CDR3 is 16 residues. V was clipped by 5 bases and J by 5 bases; unmatched bases: 14. Germline V gene data show CDR1 as LNHDA and CDR2 as SQIVND (reference sequence). The CDR3 here is CASSPGRGEGDETQYF. The CDR3 DNA reads TGTGCCAGTAGTCCCGGGCGCGGGGAGGGCGATGAGACCCAGTACTTC. Variable domain in full (rest from reference TRBV19 and TRBJ2-5): DGGITQSPKYLFRKEGQNVTLSCEQNLNHDAMYWYRQDPGQGLRLIYYSQIVNDFQKGDIAEGYSVSREKKESFPLTVTSAQKNPTAFYLCASSPGRGEGDETQYFGPGTRLLVL.

In this sample, this clone turned up once. This sequence joins TRBV5-8 and TRBJ2-7; 12 nucleotides align to TRBD2. CDR3 length equals 18 residues. Germline CDR1 reads SGHTS; CDR2 reads YDEGEE. The V gene end was trimmed by 1 base and the J gene end by 0 bases; junction bases not matched to a gene: 8. The CDR3 sequence is CASSLMLAGGLFSYEQYF. CDR3 nucleotide sequence: TGTGCCAGCAGCTTGATGCTAGCGGGAGGGCTATTCTCCTACGAGCAGTACTTC.

The rearrangement joins TRBV18 to TRBJ2-5, with 14 bases fitting TRBD2. After removal of 4 bases from V and 5 bases from J, the junction contained 6 bases not matched to a gene. Germline-derived CDR1 and CDR2 are KGHSH and LQKENI. The CDR3 consists of 16 residues. Here the CDR3 reads CASSRPGLAGVETQYF. The CDR3 bases are TGTGCCAGCTCACGTCCGGGACTAGCGGGAGTCGAGACCCAGTACTTC.

This clone was recorded only once. The chain joins TRBV2 to TRBJ2-1; a possible D gene is TRBD2 (5 bases). The CDR3 is made up of 13 amino acids. Germline CDR1 is SNHLY and CDR2 is FYNNEI. V gave up 7 bases and J gave up 9 bases, with 16 bases separating them. The CDR3 sequence is CASTSGVDGEQFF. The CDR3, as DNA: TGTGCCAGCACCTCCGGGGTGGATGGTGAGCAGTTCTTC.